The rows below give T cell receptor beta chains drawn from one sample of a study of regulatory T cells in long-lasting Graves disease. TCRdb recomputed calls from the multiplex PCR reads with MiXCR, one row per CDR3 protein. The table shows 200,000 to 250,000 distinct CDR3 sequences, with 15% to 20% occurring only once. The sequences come from peripheral blood mononuclear cells (PBMCs), collected at new diagnosis, from a patient treated with antithyroid drugs. The receptors come from a female donor with Graves disease. CDR3s leave out the opening cysteine and the closing phenylalanine or tryptophan.

TRBJ1-4,TRBV20-1,SARITTNEKLF
TRBJ2-3,TRBV24-1,ATSRDEGTQY
TRBJ2-3,TRBV20-1,SARGGASTDTQY
TRBJ1-1,TRBV28,ASSLGGLGATEAF
TRBJ2-7,TRBV7-8,ASSSGGLFEQY
TRBJ2-1,TRBV24-1,ATSMGSYEQF
TRBJ1-5,TRBV19,ASSISPGNNQPQH
TRBJ1-3,TRBV10-2,ASSSRHRAGTIY
TRBJ2-4,TRBV2,ASSETRTIDIQY
NA,TRBV9,ASSVEGTSGSGETQY
TRBJ1-2,TRBV28,ASSPPGQANYGYT
TRBJ2-5,TRBV27,ASSLSFRGATQY
TRBJ2-1,TRBV30,AWSVLAGVSEQF
TRBJ2-3,TRBV12-3/TRBV12-4,ASSLALSSTDTQY
TRBJ2-1,TRBV2,ARTGLAGDNEQF
TRBJ1-5,TRBV10-3,ATRGTALSQAQH
TRBJ2-1,TRBV7-3,ASSQGQLNEQF
TRBJ2-2,TRBV20-1,SARGGSNTGELF
TRBJ2-3,TRBV7-2,ASSLVRKTDTQY
TRBJ2-7,TRBV25-1,ASSGIGRTREQY
TRBJ2-7,TRBV15,ATSRDGTSGRAGYEQY
TRBJ1-5,TRBV6-1,ASSGSNQLQH
TRBJ1-1,TRBV2,ASSIDGGGTEAF
TRBJ2-7,TRBV13,ASSLNRVGHEQY
TRBJ1-4,TRBV20-1,SALLGGTNEKLF
TRBJ1-2,TRBV29-1,SVERTGLGYT
TRBJ1-1,TRBV6-2/TRBV6-3,ASNPLDGPTEAF
TRBJ1-1,TRBV5-1,ASSLSTESPEAF
TRBJ1-1,TRBV11-2,ASSLGRVPEAF
TRBJ2-1,TRBV11-2,ASSLRGSGRYNEQF
TRBJ2-1,TRBV20-1,SARDTSEAGGDEQF
TRBJ2-2,TRBV11-3,ASSYPGRWTGELF
TRBJ2-3,TRBV20-1,SASPAIDTQY
TRBJ2-5,TRBV12-3/TRBV12-4,ASSSGTGGTETQY
TRBJ2-7,TRBV20-1,SARDRFEQY
TRBJ2-3,TRBV11-2,ASSRERGDTQY
TRBJ2-2,TRBV6-4,ASSRTGESGELF
TRBJ1-1,TRBV4-3,ASSPQTPGTGTEAF
TRBJ1-6,TRBV6-9,ASSYSGTVNSPLH
TRBJ1-6,TRBV18,ASSPENGGTSPLH
TRBJ2-5,TRBV12-3/TRBV12-4,ASSPGQGRETQY
TRBJ1-1,TRBV9,ASSSQGGVEAF
TRBJ2-5,TRBV20-1,SASTSGRAGETQY